The 2 T cell receptor beta chains reported below all come from one sample, sequenced in a study of T cell repertoires in cytomegalovirus infection. One entry per CDR3 protein results from TCRdb running MiXCR on the reads. The sample lists tens of thousands of distinct CDR3 sequences; roughly 20% were seen once. For these receptors, no antigen is known. The sample was CD8+ T cells from cultured PBMCs, taken from culture after CMV antigen stimulation. The origin of the receptors is a human donor in good health (CMV status not recorded). Some clones in this sample may be carry-over from other donors' samples.

This chain uses TRBV20-1 with TRBJ1-2; no clear D gene. Germline assignment: CDR1 DFQATT and CDR2 SNEGSKA (reference sequence). The CDR3 sequence is 12 residues long. V lost 6 bases to trimming and J lost 2 bases, with 10 bases between them. CDR3 in amino acids: CSAGDINYGYTF. As DNA, the CDR3 is TGCAGTGCCGGGGATATCAACTATGGCTACACCTTC.

The chain carries TRBV15 and TRBJ2-1; unclear D gene. The CDR3 covers 12 residues. The germline V and J ends were trimmed by 0 bases and 9 bases, with 6 bases remaining between them. Germline V CDR1 and CDR2: LNHNV, YYDKDF (reference sequence). This chain's CDR3 is CATSRESREQFF. CDR3 DNA: TGTGCCACCAGCAGAGAATCACGTGAGCAGTTCTTC. Full variable domain (rest looked up from reference TRBV15 and TRBJ2-1): DAMVIQNPRYQVTQFGKPVTLSCSQTLNHNVMYWYQQKSSQAPKLLFHYYDKDFNNEADTPDNFQSRRPNTSFCFLDIRSPGLGDTAMYLCATSRESREQFFGPGTRLTVL.